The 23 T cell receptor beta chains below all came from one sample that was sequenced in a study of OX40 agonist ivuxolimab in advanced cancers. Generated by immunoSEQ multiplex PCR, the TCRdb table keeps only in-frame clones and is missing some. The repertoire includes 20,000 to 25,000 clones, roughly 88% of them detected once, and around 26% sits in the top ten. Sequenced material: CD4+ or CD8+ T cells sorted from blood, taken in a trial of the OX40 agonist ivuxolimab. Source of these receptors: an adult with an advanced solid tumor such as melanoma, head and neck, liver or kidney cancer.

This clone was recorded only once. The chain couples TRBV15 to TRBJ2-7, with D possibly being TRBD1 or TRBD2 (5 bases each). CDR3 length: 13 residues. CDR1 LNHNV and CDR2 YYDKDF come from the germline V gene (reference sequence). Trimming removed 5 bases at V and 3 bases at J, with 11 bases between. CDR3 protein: CATSRDRHYEQYF. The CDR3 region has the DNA TGTGCCACCAGCCGGGACCGTCACTACGAGCAGTACTTC. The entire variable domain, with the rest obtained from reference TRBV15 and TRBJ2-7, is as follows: DAMVIQNPRYQVTQFGKPVTLSCSQTLNHNVMYWYQQKSSQAPKLLFHYYDKDFNNEADTPDNFQSRRPNTSFCFLDIRSPGLGDTAMYLCATSRDRHYEQYFGPGTRLTVT.

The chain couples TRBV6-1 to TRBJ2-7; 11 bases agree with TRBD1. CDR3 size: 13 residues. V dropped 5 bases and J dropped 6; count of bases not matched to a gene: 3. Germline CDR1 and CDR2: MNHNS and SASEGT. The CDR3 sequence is CASSKDRGLEQYF. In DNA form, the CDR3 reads TGTGCCAGCAGTAAGGACAGGGGGCTCGAGCAGTACTTC.

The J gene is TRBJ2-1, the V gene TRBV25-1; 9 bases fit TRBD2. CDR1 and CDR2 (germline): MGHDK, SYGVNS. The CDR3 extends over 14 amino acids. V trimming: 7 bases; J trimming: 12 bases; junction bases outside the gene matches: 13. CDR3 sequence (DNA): TGTGCCAGCACTGCGAGGGCGGGAGGGCCGGGGCAGTTCTTC. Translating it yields CASTARAGGPGQFF. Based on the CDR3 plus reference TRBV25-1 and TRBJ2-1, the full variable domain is EADIYQTPRYLVIGTGKKITLECSQTMGHDKMYWYQQDPGMELHLIHYSYGVNSTEKGDLSSESTVSRIRTEHFPLTLESARPSHTSQYLCASTARAGGPGQFFGPGTRLTVL.

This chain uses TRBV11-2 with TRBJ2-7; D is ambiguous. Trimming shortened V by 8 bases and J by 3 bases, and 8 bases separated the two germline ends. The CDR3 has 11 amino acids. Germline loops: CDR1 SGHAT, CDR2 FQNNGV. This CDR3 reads CASGPGYEQYF. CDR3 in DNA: TGTGCCAGCGGGCCAGGCTACGAGCAGTACTTC.

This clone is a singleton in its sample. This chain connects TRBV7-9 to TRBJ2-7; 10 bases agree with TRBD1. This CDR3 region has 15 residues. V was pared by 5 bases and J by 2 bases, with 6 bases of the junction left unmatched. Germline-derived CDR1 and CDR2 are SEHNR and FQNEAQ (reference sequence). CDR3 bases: TGTGCCAGCAGCCCCCGGGACAGGGGACCCTACGAGCAGTACTTC. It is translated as CASSPRDRGPYEQYF.

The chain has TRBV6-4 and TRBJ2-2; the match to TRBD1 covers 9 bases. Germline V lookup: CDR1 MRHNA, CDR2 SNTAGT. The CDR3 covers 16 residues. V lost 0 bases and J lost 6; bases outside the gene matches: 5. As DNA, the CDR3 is TGTGCCAGCAGTGACTCTCGGACAGGGGAGTCCGGGGAGCTGTTTTTT. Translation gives CASSDSRTGESGELFF.

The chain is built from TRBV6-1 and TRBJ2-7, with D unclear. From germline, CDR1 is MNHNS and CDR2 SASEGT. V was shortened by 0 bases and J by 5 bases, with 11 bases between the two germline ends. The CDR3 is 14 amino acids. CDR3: CASSEAGRPDEQYF. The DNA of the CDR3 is TGTGCCAGCAGTGAAGCAGGCAGGCCGGACGAGCAGTACTTC.

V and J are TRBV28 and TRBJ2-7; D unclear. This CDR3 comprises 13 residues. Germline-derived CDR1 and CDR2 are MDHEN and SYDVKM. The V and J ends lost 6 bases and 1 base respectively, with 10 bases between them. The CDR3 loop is CASRLDGSYEQYF. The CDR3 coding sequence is TGTGCCAGCAGACTCGACGGGTCCTACGAGCAGTACTTC.

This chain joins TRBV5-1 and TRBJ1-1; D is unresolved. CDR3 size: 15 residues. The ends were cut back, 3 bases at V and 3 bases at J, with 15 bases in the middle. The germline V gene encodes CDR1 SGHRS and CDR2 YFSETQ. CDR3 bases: TGCGCCAGCAGCTACGTGGCCCTTGGAGACACTGAAGCTTTCTTT. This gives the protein CASSYVALGDTEAFF.

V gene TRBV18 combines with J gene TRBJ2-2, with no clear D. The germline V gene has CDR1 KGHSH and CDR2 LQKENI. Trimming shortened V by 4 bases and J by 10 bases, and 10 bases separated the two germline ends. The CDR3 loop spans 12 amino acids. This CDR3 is CASSLSPVELFF. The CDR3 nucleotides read TGTGCCAGCTCACTAAGTCCTGTGGAGCTGTTTTTT.

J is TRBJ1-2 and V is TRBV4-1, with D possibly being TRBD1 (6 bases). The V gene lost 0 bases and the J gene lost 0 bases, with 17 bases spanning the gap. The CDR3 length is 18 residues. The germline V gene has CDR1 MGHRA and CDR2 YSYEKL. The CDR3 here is CASSQEGNRVAANYGYTF. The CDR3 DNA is TGCGCCAGCAGCCAAGAGGGTAACAGGGTTGCGGCTAACTATGGCTACACCTTC.

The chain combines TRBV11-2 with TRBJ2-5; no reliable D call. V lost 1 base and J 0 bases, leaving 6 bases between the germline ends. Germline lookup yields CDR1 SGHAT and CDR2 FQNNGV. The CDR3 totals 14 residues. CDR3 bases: TGTGCCAGCAGCTTAGGGGTCTACCAAGAGACCCAGTACTTC. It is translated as CASSLGVYQETQYF. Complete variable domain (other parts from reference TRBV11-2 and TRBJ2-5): EAGVAQSPRYKIIEKRQSVAFWCNPISGHATLYWYQQILGQGPKLLIQFQNNGVVDDSQLPKDRFSAERLKGVDSTLKIQPAKLEDSAVYLCASSLGVYQETQYFGPGTRLLVL.

In DNA, the CDR3 is TGTGCCATCAGTTCAGAAGACAGGGGATCGCGCTATGGCTACACCTTC. Amino acids: CAISSEDRGSRYGYTF. The chain recombines TRBV10-3 with TRBJ1-2; 8 bases fit TRBD1. This CDR3 comprises 16 residues. The V and J ends lost 5 bases and 4 bases, in that order; junction bases with no gene match: 12. Germline CDR1 and CDR2: ENHRY and SYGVKD.

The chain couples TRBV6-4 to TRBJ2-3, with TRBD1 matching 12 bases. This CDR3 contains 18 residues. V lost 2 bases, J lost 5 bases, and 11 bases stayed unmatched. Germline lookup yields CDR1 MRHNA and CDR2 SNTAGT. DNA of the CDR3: TGTGCCAGCAGTGACCGGCCTCCCGGGACAGGGGGCATAGATACGCAGTATTTT. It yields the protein CASSDRPPGTGGIDTQYF.

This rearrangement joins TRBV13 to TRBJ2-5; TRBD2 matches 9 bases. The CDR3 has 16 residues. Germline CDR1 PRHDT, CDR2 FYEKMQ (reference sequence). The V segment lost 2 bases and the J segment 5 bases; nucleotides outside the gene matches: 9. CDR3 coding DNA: TGTGCCAGCAGCTTAACCCCTAGCGGGAATGGCGAGACCCAGTACTTC. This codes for CASSLTPSGNGETQYF.

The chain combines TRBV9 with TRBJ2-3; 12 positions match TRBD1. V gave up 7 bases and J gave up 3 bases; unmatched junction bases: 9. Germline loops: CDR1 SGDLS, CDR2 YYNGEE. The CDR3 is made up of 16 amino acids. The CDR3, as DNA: TGTGCCAGCGGGACCCCGGGACAGGGGGCAACAGATACGCAGTATTTT. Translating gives CASGTPGQGATDTQYF.

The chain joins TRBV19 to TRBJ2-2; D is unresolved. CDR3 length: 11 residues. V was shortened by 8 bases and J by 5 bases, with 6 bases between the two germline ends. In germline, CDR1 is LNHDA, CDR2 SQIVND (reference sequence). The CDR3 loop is CASDGTGELFF. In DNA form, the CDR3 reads TGTGCCAGTGATGGGACCGGGGAGCTGTTTTTT.

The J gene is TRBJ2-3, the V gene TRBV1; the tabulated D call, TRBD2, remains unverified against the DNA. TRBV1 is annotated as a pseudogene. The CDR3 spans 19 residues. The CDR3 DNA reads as TGCACCAGCAGCCAAGGTCGCTATTTGGGACTAGGGATGACAGATACGCAGTATTTT. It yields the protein CTSSQGRYLGLGMTDTQYF.

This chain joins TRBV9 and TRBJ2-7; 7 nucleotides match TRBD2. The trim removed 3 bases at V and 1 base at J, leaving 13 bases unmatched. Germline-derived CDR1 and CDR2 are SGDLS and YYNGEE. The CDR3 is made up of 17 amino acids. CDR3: CASSATPVGEGSYEQYF. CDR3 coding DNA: TGTGCCAGCAGCGCAACACCGGTGGGGGAGGGATCCTACGAGCAGTACTTC.

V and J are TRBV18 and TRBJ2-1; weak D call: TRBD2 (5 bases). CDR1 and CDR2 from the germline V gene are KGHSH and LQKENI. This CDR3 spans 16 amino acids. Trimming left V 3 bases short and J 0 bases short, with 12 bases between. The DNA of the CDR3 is TGTGCCAGCTCACCCGTTACTAGGAGCTCCTACAATGAGCAGTTCTTC. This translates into CASSPVTRSSYNEQFF.

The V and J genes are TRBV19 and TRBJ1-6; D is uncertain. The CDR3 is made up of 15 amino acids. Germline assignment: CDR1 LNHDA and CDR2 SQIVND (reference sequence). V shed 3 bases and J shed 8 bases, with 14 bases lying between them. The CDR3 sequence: CASSIRARIDSPLHF. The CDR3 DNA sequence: TGTGCCAGTAGTATTCGGGCCAGAATAGATTCACCCCTCCACTTT.

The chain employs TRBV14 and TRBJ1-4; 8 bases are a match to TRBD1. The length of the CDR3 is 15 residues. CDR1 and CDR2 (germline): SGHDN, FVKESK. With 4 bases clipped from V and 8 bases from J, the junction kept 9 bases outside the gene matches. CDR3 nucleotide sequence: TGTGCCAGCAGCCCTCAGACAGGGGTGCAAGAAAAACTGTTTTTT. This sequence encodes CASSPQTGVQEKLFF. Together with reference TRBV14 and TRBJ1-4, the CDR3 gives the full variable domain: EAGVTQFPSHSVIEKGQTVTLRCDPISGHDNLYWYRRVMGKEIKFLLHFVKESKQDESGMPNNRFLAERTGGTYSTLKVQPAELEDSGVYFCASSPQTGVQEKLFFGSGTQLSVL.

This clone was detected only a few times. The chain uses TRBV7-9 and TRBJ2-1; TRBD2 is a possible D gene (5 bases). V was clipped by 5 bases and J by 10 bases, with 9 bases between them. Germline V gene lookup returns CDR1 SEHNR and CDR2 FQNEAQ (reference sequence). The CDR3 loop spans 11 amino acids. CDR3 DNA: TGTGCCAGCAGCGCTCAGCGGGAGCAGTTCTTC. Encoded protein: CASSAQREQFF.